These 21 T cell receptor beta chains originate from one sample sequenced in a study of graft-versus-host responses after intestinal transplantation (dated by TCRdb to 2020 to 2023). Receptor amplification or capture employed the immunoSEQ multiplex PCR assay. TCRdb stores this immuneACCESS table with in-frame sequences only. Part of the clones is absent; in the studies checked, under half of the shortfall reflects unresolved V genes, and no reason is known for the rest. This sample holds more than 80,000 clones; approximately 88% were observed only once. The ten largest make up 0.3% to 0.4% of the sample. No antigen has been assigned to these receptors. Interpreted using the paper, the time point label stands for: cells obtained before transplantation from donor or recipient. The specimen was unstimulated CD4+ T cells sorted from spleen or lymph node cells, collected before intestinal transplant. Every receptor here comes from a human donor who received an intestinal transplant.

The genes are TRBV7-2 and TRBJ1-2; weak D call: TRBD1 (5 bases). CDR1 and CDR2 from the germline V gene are SGHTA and FQGNSA. The germline V and J ends were trimmed by 5 bases and 1 base, with 20 bases remaining between them. This CDR3 comprises 17 residues. Here the CDR3 reads CASSPSSRQRYNYGYTF. The CDR3 bases are TGTGCCAGCAGCCCATCCAGCAGACAGAGATATAACTATGGCTACACCTTC.

The rearrangement joins TRBV4-2 to TRBJ2-4; 8 bases align to TRBD1. Germline V CDR1 and CDR2: LGHNA, YNFKEQ. The CDR3 is 16 residues long. Germline trimming cut 0 bases from V and 8 bases from J; bases unmatched to any gene: 9. This chain's CDR3 is CASSQDGQGGRDIQYF. Written as DNA, the CDR3 is TGTGCCAGCAGCCAAGATGGACAGGGAGGAAGGGACATTCAGTACTTC.

V usage is TRBV28 and J usage is TRBJ2-7; D perhaps matches TRBD2 (5 bases). The CDR3 contains 12 residues. In germline, CDR1 is MDHEN, CDR2 SYDVKM. Trimming removed 4 bases at V and 5 bases at J, with 9 bases between. The CDR3: CASSSTLDEQYF. CDR3 DNA sequence: TGTGCCAGCAGTTCCACACTAGACGAGCAGTACTTC.

This clone has more than one count but fewer than ten. V gene TRBV19 combines with J gene TRBJ2-7; 13 bases agree with TRBD2. The CDR3 loop spans 15 amino acids. J lost 2 bases, V lost 6 bases, and 4 bases had no gene match. Germline CDR1 is LNHDA and CDR2 is SQIVND (reference sequence). Written as DNA, the CDR3 is TGTGCCAGTAGCCCACTAGCGGGGGGGCCCTACGAGCAGTACTTC. Protein product: CASSPLAGGPYEQYF.

The chain's CDR3 is CASTEGQRGGQPQHF. The CDR3 DNA is TGTGCCAGTACTGAGGGACAGAGGGGCGGTCAGCCCCAGCATTTT. The V and J genes are TRBV19 and TRBJ1-5; 7 positions match TRBD1. The trim removed 7 bases at V and 6 bases at J, leaving 12 bases unmatched. The germline V gene encodes CDR1 LNHDA and CDR2 SQIVND (reference sequence). This CDR3 has 15 amino acids.

The V call is TRBV18, the J call TRBJ2-2; 10 nucleotides line up with TRBD2. The CDR3 sequence is 19 residues long. J gave up 2 bases and V 1 base, and 10 bases lay outside the gene matches. Germline CDR1 is KGHSH and CDR2 is LQKENI. CDR3 residues: CASSPLPSSGRANTGELFF. The CDR3 DNA sequence: TGTGCCAGCTCACCACTCCCTTCTAGCGGGAGAGCCAACACCGGGGAGCTGTTTTTT.

CDR3 sequence (DNA): TGTGCCAGCAGGGACTCGAGCGGGCCCTCCTACGAGCAGTACTTC. Translating it yields CASRDSSGPSYEQYF. V usage is TRBV6-5 and J usage is TRBJ2-7; a possible D gene is TRBD2 (6 bases). CDR3 length: 15 residues. V shed 6 bases and J shed 0 bases, with 15 bases lying between them. Germline V gives CDR1 MNHEY, CDR2 SVGAGI.

This rearrangement joins TRBV6-6 to TRBJ1-1; a possible D gene is TRBD1 (6 bases). The germline V and J ends were trimmed by 4 bases and 1 base, with 7 bases remaining between them. Germline-derived CDR1 and CDR2 are MNHNY and SVGAGI (reference sequence). The CDR3 has 13 residues. CDR3 sequence: CASSSTGNTEAFF. The CDR3, as DNA: TGTGCCAGCAGTTCGACAGGGAACACTGAAGCTTTCTTT.

The chain carries TRBV21-1 and TRBJ2-7; TRBD2 is the table's D call, not checked against the DNA. TRBV21-1 is designated a pseudogene. CDR3 length: 13 residues. The CDR3 is CASTMREKDEQYF. The CDR3 DNA follows: TGTGCCAGCACAATGCGGGAGAAGGACGAGCAGTACTTC.

This CDR3 reads CASSLAEGGYTF. The CDR3 DNA sequence: TGCGCCAGCAGCTTGGCAGAGGGTGGCTACACCTTC. This rearrangement joins TRBV5-1 to TRBJ1-2; D call uncertain. The V end was cut by 0 bases, the J end by 7 bases, with 7 bases between. Germline-derived CDR1 and CDR2 are SGHRS and YFSETQ. The length of the CDR3 is 12 residues.

V usage is TRBV6-1 and J usage is TRBJ2-7, with 10 bases lining up with TRBD2. Germline CDR1 and CDR2: MNHNS and SASEGT. The CDR3 is 15 amino acids. V was pared by 3 bases and J by 5 bases, with 7 bases of the junction left unmatched. In DNA form, the CDR3 reads TGTGCCAGCAGTGACCTCGCCGGGACTAGCGACGAGCAGTACTTC. Translating it yields CASSDLAGTSDEQYF.

The genes are TRBV4-1 and TRBJ2-5; D is ambiguous. This CDR3 comprises 15 residues. Trimming removed 2 bases at V and 5 bases at J, with 15 bases between. CDR1 and CDR2 (germline): MGHRA, YSYEKL. The CDR3 loop is CASSQSVGFGETQYF. The DNA of the CDR3 is TGCGCCAGCAGCCAATCGGTAGGTTTCGGGGAGACCCAGTACTTC.

The rearrangement uses TRBV5-1 and TRBJ1-4; 7 bases line up with TRBD1. V lost 4 bases, J lost 4 bases, and 4 bases stayed unmatched. This CDR3 spans 14 amino acids. Looked up from germline, CDR1 is SGHRS and CDR2 is YFSETQ. CDR3 DNA sequence: TGCGCCAGCAGCCCCGGGACAGTTAATGAAAAACTGTTTTTT. Its protein is CASSPGTVNEKLFF.

The chain employs TRBV7-3 and TRBJ1-6; D uncertain. Trimming shortened V by 5 bases and J by 7 bases, and 9 bases separated the two germline ends. The CDR3 length is 13 residues. Germline CDR1 and CDR2: SGHTA and FQGTGA. CDR3 in amino acids: CASSTNGNSPLHF. CDR3 nucleotides: TGTGCCAGCAGCACCAACGGGAATTCACCCCTCCACTTT.

The chain carries TRBV18 and TRBJ1-2; D remains ambiguous. The CDR3 consists of 15 residues. V was cut by 5 bases and J by 2 bases, with 15 bases left in between. CDR1 and CDR2 from the germline V gene are KGHSH and LQKENI. The CDR3 DNA is TGTGCCAGCTCAACCCTCGGACTCGTAAACTATGGCTACACCTTC. Protein product: CASSTLGLVNYGYTF.

The chain has TRBV29-1 and TRBJ2-1, with a weak D call TRBD1 (6 bases). The V gene lost 4 bases and the J gene lost 8 bases, with 18 bases spanning the gap. The CDR3 length is 14 residues. Germline CDR1 and CDR2: SQVTM and ANQGSEA. CDR3 in DNA: TGCAGCGTTGGCCGTATTCTTACAGGGTATGAGCAGTTCTTC. This translates into CSVGRILTGYEQFF.

V gene TRBV5-6 combines with J gene TRBJ2-7; 12 bases align to TRBD2. The V gene's germline CDR1 is SGHDT and CDR2 YYEEEE. Trimming cost V 4 bases and J 1 base; bases outside gene matches: 3. The CDR3 covers 15 residues. CDR3 bases: TGTGCCAGCAGCACCCTAGCGGGAGGGTCCTACGAGCAGTACTTC. Protein: CASSTLAGGSYEQYF.

The chain links TRBV9 to TRBJ1-5; D is perhaps TRBD1 (6 bases). V lost 0 bases and J lost 3, with 10 bases in between. This CDR3 spans 15 amino acids. CDR1 is SGDLS and CDR2 is YYNGEE in the germline V gene. The CDR3 DNA reads TGTGCCAGCAGCGTAGGCCAGGGGAACAATCAGCCCCAGCATTTT. It specifies CASSVGQGNNQPQHF.

The J gene is TRBJ1-2, the V gene TRBV6-6; D gene unclear. CDR3 size: 16 residues. The V gene lost 4 bases and the J gene lost 0 bases, with 15 bases spanning the gap. Germline V gene lookup returns CDR1 MNHNY and CDR2 SVGAGI (reference sequence). CDR3 sequence (DNA): TGTGCCAGCAGTTCCCCGGTCTCTACCTCTAACTATGGCTACACCTTC. This translates into CASSSPVSTSNYGYTF.

The CDR3 loop reads CASSASGKTTDTQYF. The CDR3, as DNA: TGTGCCAGCAGCGCAAGCGGAAAAACCACAGATACGCAGTATTTT. The genes are TRBV7-3 and TRBJ2-3, with D possibly matching TRBD2 (5 bases). Trimming left V 5 bases short and J 2 bases short, with 14 bases between. Germline V gene sequence: CDR1 SGHTA, CDR2 FQGTGA. The CDR3 is 15 amino acids.

The chain joins TRBV29-1 to TRBJ2-5; TRBD2 matches at 8 bases. Germline CDR1 and CDR2: SQVTM and ANQGSEA. V trimming: 3 bases; J trimming: 5 bases; junction bases outside the gene matches: 11. The CDR3 has 15 amino acids. The CDR3 is CSVDITSGGVETQYF. The CDR3 DNA sequence: TGCAGCGTTGATATCACTAGCGGAGGGGTGGAGACCCAGTACTTC.